The 14 T cell receptor beta chains below all came from one sample that was sequenced in a study of T cell responses to AZD1222 COVID-19 vaccine. Using immunoSEQ multiplex PCR, the repertoire was profiled, and TCRdb retains in-frame clones only, with some absent. There are about 110,000 clones in the sample; around 94% occur only once, and around 2% lies in the top ten. Sequenced here: peripheral blood, sampled on day 0 of AZD1222 vaccination. The receptor source for this set is an adult in good health.

The chain combines TRBV18 with TRBJ2-7; D ambiguous. CDR1 is KGHSH and CDR2 is LQKENI in the germline V gene. This CDR3 comprises 13 residues. V was clipped by 6 bases and J by 0 bases, with 9 bases between them. The chain's CDR3 is CASSPSSSYEQYF. CDR3 in DNA: TGTGCCAGCTCCCCATCTAGCTCCTACGAGCAGTACTTC.

This rearrangement joins TRBV2 to TRBJ1-2, with TRBD1 matching 12 bases. This CDR3 comprises 16 residues. CDR1 is SNHLY, CDR2 FYNNEI, per germline. The junction had 11 bases not matched to a gene; V was cut back by 5 bases and J by 7 bases. CDR3 in amino acids: CASSFGTGGGLRGYTF. The CDR3, as DNA: TGTGCCAGCAGTTTCGGGACAGGGGGCGGCTTGCGTGGCTACACCTTC.

The chain combines TRBV7-8 with TRBJ1-3; no clear D gene. Germline CDR1 reads SGHVS; CDR2 reads FQNEAQ. The V gene lost 4 bases and the J gene lost 2 bases, with 12 bases spanning the gap. The CDR3 contains 15 residues. Here the CDR3 reads CASSSLRPPGNTIYF. In DNA, the CDR3 is TGTGCCAGCAGCTCTCTACGTCCGCCTGGAAACACCATATATTTT.

CDR3 amino acids: CASSLPPGQGLRSPLHF. In DNA, the CDR3 is TGTGCCAGCAGTTTGCCACCGGGACAGGGATTGCGTTCACCCCTCCACTTT. The chain has TRBV27 and TRBJ1-6; TRBD1 agrees at 9 bases. Losses at the gene ends were 3 bases for V and 9 bases for J; bases not matched to a gene: 12. Germline V lookup: CDR1 MNHEY, CDR2 SMNVEV (reference sequence). This CDR3 comprises 17 residues.

This chain connects TRBV12-3 or TRBV12-4 to TRBJ1-1; 12 bases fit TRBD1. V was clipped by 6 bases and J by 11 bases; unmatched bases: 7. The CDR3 contains 13 residues. The CDR3: CASSPRDRGQAFF. As DNA, the CDR3 is TGTGCCAGCAGCCCCCGGGACAGGGGGCAGGCTTTCTTT.

V is TRBV11-1 and J is TRBJ1-6, with a possible D match to TRBD1 (5 bases). CDR1 and CDR2 from the germline V gene are SGHAT and FQDESV (reference sequence). V gave up 8 bases and J gave up 14 bases, with 22 bases separating them. The CDR3 consists of 14 residues. The CDR3 loop is CASGETEEPFTLHF. The CDR3 nucleotides read TGTGCCAGCGGGGAGACAGAGGAACCATTCACCCTCCACTTT. Full variable domain (rest looked up from reference TRBV11-1 and TRBJ1-6): EAEVAQSPRYKITEKSQAVAFWCDPISGHATLYWYRQILGQGPELLVQFQDESVVDDSQLPKDRFSAERLKGVDSTLKIQPAELGDSAMYLCASGETEEPFTLHFGNGTRLTVT.

CDR3 nucleotide sequence: TGTGCCAGCAGTTTATCAGGGCGGGAGAGTACAGATACGCAGTATTTT. This encodes CASSLSGRESTDTQYF. The chain employs TRBV28 and TRBJ2-3; 7 nucleotides line up with TRBD2. The V gene end was trimmed by 1 base and the J gene end by 3 bases; junction bases not matched to a gene: 7. The CDR3 runs 16 residues. The germline gives CDR1 MDHEN, CDR2 SYDVKM.

The rearrangement joins TRBV7-2 to TRBJ1-2, with TRBD1 as a possible D gene (6 bases). This CDR3 region has 13 residues. The V end lost 1 base, the J end lost 8 bases, and 11 bases lay between the germline ends. CDR1 SGHTA and CDR2 FQGNSA come from the germline V gene. The CDR3 region has the DNA TGTGCCAGCAGCTTAGAGGGGGTTCGGGGCTACACCTTC. Encoded protein: CASSLEGVRGYTF.

The genes are TRBV19 and TRBJ1-2; D is undetermined. Per germline, CDR1 LNHDA and CDR2 SQIVND (reference sequence). The CDR3 covers 13 residues. Trimming shortened V by 6 bases and J by 6 bases, and 14 bases separated the two germline ends. CDR3 protein: CASSPNKGNGYTF. The DNA for the CDR3 is TGTGCCAGTAGCCCTAATAAGGGAAATGGCTACACCTTC.

The chain uses TRBV28 and TRBJ1-1, with D possibly matching TRBD1 (6 bases). Trimming removed 8 bases from V and 6 bases from J, with 19 bases in between. CDR1 MDHEN and CDR2 SYDVKM come from the germline V gene. This CDR3 has 14 amino acids. In DNA, the CDR3 is TGTGCCAGCCGAAAGACAGGTTTGGGGTCTGAAGCTTTCTTT. Its translation: CASRKTGLGSEAFF.

This chain links TRBV28 with TRBJ1-2, with a possible D match to TRBD1 (6 bases). Trimming shortened V by 2 bases and J by 2 bases, and 6 bases separated the two germline ends. Germline V lookup: CDR1 MDHEN, CDR2 SYDVKM. The CDR3 contains 13 residues. For the CDR3, the DNA is TGTGCCAGCAGTTTAGGACAGAACTATGGCTACACCTTC. Translated, it gives CASSLGQNYGYTF.

This clone came up a few times. The chain carries TRBV4-1 and TRBJ2-2; D assignment may be TRBD1 or TRBD2 (5 bases each). The germline V gene has CDR1 MGHRA and CDR2 YSYEKL. The V end lost 4 bases, the J end lost 4 bases, and 16 bases lay between the germline ends. The CDR3 loop spans 16 amino acids. CDR3 in DNA: TGCGCCAGCAGCCGGGGGACCCAACTGCTCACCGGGGAGCTGTTTTTT. Protein sequence: CASSRGTQLLTGELFF.

The rearrangement uses TRBV3-1 (or the pseudogene TRBV3-2) and TRBJ1-2, with a possible D match to TRBD1 (5 bases). Germline V CDR1 and CDR2: LGHDT, YNNKEL (reference sequence). V gave up 1 base and J gave up 4 bases, with 16 bases separating them. The CDR3 is 16 residues long. The CDR3 is CASSQAGDFRAYGYTF. For the CDR3, the DNA is TGTGCCAGCAGCCAAGCCGGGGACTTTCGAGCCTATGGCTACACCTTC.

This chain uses TRBV19 with TRBJ2-2; TRBD2 aligns across 8 bases. Looked up from germline, CDR1 is LNHDA and CDR2 is SQIVND (reference sequence). This CDR3 region has 16 residues. V gave up 0 bases and J gave up 5 bases; unmatched junction bases: 5. CDR3 loop: CASSIDAGGSTGELFF. CDR3 nucleotides: TGTGCCAGTAGTATAGATGCGGGGGGCTCGACCGGGGAGCTGTTTTTT.